This TCR beta chain was captured in a study of shared clonotypes between healthy human individuals. This CDR3 has 15 amino acids. V lost 7 bases to trimming and J lost 6 bases, with 18 bases between them. The germline V gene encodes CDR1 MDHEN and CDR2 SYDVKM. Libraries were prepared by immunoSEQ multiplex PCR; TCRdb keeps only in-frame clonotypes and omits some of them. Seen here are some 1 million clones, roughly 75% observed once, and the top ten hold nearly 1.5%. The sequenced sample was memory CD4+ T cells sorted from blood. Subset of the sample: CD45RA-negative fraction. V gene TRBV28 combines with J gene TRBJ1-4; possible D gene TRBD1, 5 bases. The origin of this receptor is a young man in good health. CDR3 DNA: TGTGCCAGCACCCCACCCGGGCAGGGCTATGAAAAACTGTTTTTT. Translated, it gives CASTPPGQGYEKLFF.